The rows below give T cell receptor beta chains drawn from one sample of a study of blood T cell repertoires in COVID-19. Sequencing was performed with immunoSEQ multiplex PCR; in TCRdb, only in-frame clones are kept and a portion is missing. Of about 130,000 clones in the sample, roughly 80% are singletons; the top ten hold 10% to 11%. Sequenced input: peripheral blood. The receptors originated from a man aged 60-69 years who had recovered from COVID-19. The CDR3 runs from the conserved cysteine through the conserved F or W. The order of the fields is V gene, D gene, clone size, J gene, CDR3 length, CDR3 DNA, CDR3 protein. The D gene is left open where the match is weak. Not every row has a clone size; where given, it reads once, few, many or a size class.

V: TRBV27
D: TRBD1
size: .
J: TRBJ2-2
length: 14
DNA: TGTGCCAGCTGTACAGGGGTTTATACCGGGGAGCTGTTTTTT
CDR3: CASCTGVYTGELFF

V: TRBV6-2/TRBV6-3
D: .
size: few
J: TRBJ2-4
length: 15
DNA: TGTGCCAGCAGTCCCCTAACCTTGGCCAAAAACATTCAGTACTTC
CDR3: CASSPLTLAKNIQYF

V: TRBV28
D: TRBD2
size: .
J: TRBJ2-7
length: 14
DNA: TGTGCCAGCAGTTTGAGCGGGAGAGCGCACGAGCAGTACTTC
CDR3: CASSLSGRAHEQYF

V: TRBV28
D: TRBD1
size: .
J: TRBJ2-5
length: 14
DNA: TGTGCCAGCAGGCCAGGGGGCGAGGCAGAGACCCAGTACTTC
CDR3: CASRPGGEAETQYF

V: TRBV5-4
D: TRBD1
size: .
J: TRBJ2-2
length: 14
DNA: TGTGCCAGCAGCTTACAGGGGCGAACCGGGGAGCTGTTTTTT
CDR3: CASSLQGRTGELFF

V: TRBV29-1
D: .
size: .
J: TRBJ1-2
length: 13
DNA: TGCAGCGTTTCCGATCAACAAACGTATGGCTACACCTTC
CDR3: CSVSDQQTYGYTF

V: TRBV7-8
D: TRBD1
size: .
J: TRBJ2-5
length: 14
DNA: TGTGCCAGCAGCCCCCGACAGGGCCAAGAGACCCAGTACTTC
CDR3: CASSPRQGQETQYF

V: TRBV29-1
D: .
size: .
J: TRBJ1-1
length: 11
DNA: TGCAGCGTTGCCGTAAACACTGAAGCTTTCTTT
CDR3: CSVAVNTEAFF

V: TRBV9
D: TRBD1
size: .
J: TRBJ1-2
length: 14
DNA: TGTGCCAGCAATCTAAGGGGGCAAGGGTATGGCTACACCTTC
CDR3: CASNLRGQGYGYTF

V: TRBV10-3
D: TRBD1
size: .
J: TRBJ2-7
length: 11
DNA: TGTGCCATCAGTGAAGGGACAGGCGTCTACTTC
CDR3: CAISEGTGVYF

V: TRBV30
D: .
size: .
J: TRBJ1-5
length: 15
DNA: TGTGCCTGGAGTTTCGGTTCGTCGGGCAATCAGCCCCAGCATTTT
CDR3: CAWSFGSSGNQPQHF

V: TRBV4-3
D: .
size: .
J: TRBJ2-3
length: 19
DNA: TGCGCCAGCAGCCAAGAGAGCCCCTGGAGCGCGGCGGGCACAGATACGCAGTATTTT
CDR3: CASSQESPWSAAGTDTQYF

V: TRBV11-1
D: .
size: .
J: TRBJ1-1
length: 13
DNA: TGTGCCAGCAGCTTAGATTCCGGCACTGAAGCTTTCTTT
CDR3: CASSLDSGTEAFF

V: TRBV6-5
D: .
size: .
J: TRBJ1-3
length: 15
DNA: TGTGCCAGCAGTTACTACCCGCGGCTGGATGGCACCATATATTTT
CDR3: CASSYYPRLDGTIYF

V: TRBV5-1
D: TRBD1
size: .
J: TRBJ2-7
length: 16
DNA: TGCGCCAGCAGCCCCGAACCGGGACAGGGGTTTACCGAGCAGTACTTC
CDR3: CASSPEPGQGFTEQYF

V: TRBV15
D: .
size: .
J: TRBJ2-7
length: 14
DNA: TGTGCCACCAGCAGACCCCCTTCAGGGAACGAGCAGTACTTC
CDR3: CATSRPPSGNEQYF

V: TRBV28
D: TRBD1
size: .
J: TRBJ1-2
length: 13
DNA: TGTGCCAGCAAGGGACAGTTTAACTATGGCTACACCTTC
CDR3: CASKGQFNYGYTF

V: TRBV6-2/TRBV6-3
D: .
size: .
J: TRBJ2-7
length: 13
DNA: TGTGCCAGCAGTTACACCATGGGCTCCGAGCAGTACTTC
CDR3: CASSYTMGSEQYF

V: TRBV19
D: TRBD2
size: .
J: TRBJ2-6
length: 17
DNA: TGTGCCAGTAGTATACAGAGCGGGGGGGCTGGGGCCAACGTCCTGACTTTC
CDR3: CASSIQSGGAGANVLTF

V: TRBV7-2
D: TRBD2
size: .
J: TRBJ2-1
length: 16
DNA: TGTGCCAGCAGCTTAAAGGTAGCGGGGGGGGTAGATGAGCAGTTCTTC
CDR3: CASSLKVAGGVDEQFF

V: TRBV6-1
D: .
size: .
J: TRBJ1-2
length: 15
DNA: TGTGCCAGCAGTGAAGCACCGGGGAATCACTATGGCTACACCTTC
CDR3: CASSEAPGNHYGYTF

V: TRBV5-6
D: TRBD1
size: few
J: TRBJ2-1
length: 15
DNA: TGTGCCAGCAGCGTGACCGGGACAGGGGTCAATGAGCAGTTCTTC
CDR3: CASSVTGTGVNEQFF

V: TRBV5-1
D: .
size: .
J: TRBJ2-7
length: 16
DNA: TGCGCCAGCAGCTTGGGGGCTCGACAGGCGTCCTACGAGCAGTACTTC
CDR3: CASSLGARQASYEQYF

V: TRBV4-2
D: .
size: few
J: TRBJ1-6
length: 15
DNA: TGTGCCAGCAGCCAAGTGGAACGGGTTAATTCACCCCTCCACTTT
CDR3: CASSQVERVNSPLHF

V: TRBV6-5
D: TRBD2
size: .
J: TRBJ2-7
length: 14
DNA: TGTGCCAGCACACCGTCTAGCGGGGGCTACGAGCAGTACTTC
CDR3: CASTPSSGGYEQYF

V: TRBV9
D: .
size: .
J: TRBJ1-6
length: 15
DNA: TGTGCCAGCAGCCTCGAGCAGCGTGGAAATTCACCCCTCCACTTT
CDR3: CASSLEQRGNSPLHF

V: TRBV19
D: TRBD1
size: .
J: TRBJ2-2
length: 15
DNA: TGTGCCAGTAGGTCCGGGACAGCGAACACCGGGGAGCTGTTTTTT
CDR3: CASRSGTANTGELFF

V: TRBV9
D: .
size: .
J: TRBJ1-6
length: 15
DNA: TGTGCCAGCAGCGCCTTCTTGGACAGCAATTCACCCCTCCACTTT
CDR3: CASSAFLDSNSPLHF

V: TRBV7-2
D: TRBD2
size: .
J: TRBJ2-2
length: 16
DNA: TGTGCCAGCAGCTTACGCGGGGGGCCGAACACCGGGGAGCTGTTTTTT
CDR3: CASSLRGGPNTGELFF

V: TRBV6-2/TRBV6-3
D: .
size: .
J: TRBJ1-3
length: 16
DNA: TGTGCCAGCAGTTCAGCGGCGTCCAGCTCTGGAAACACCATATATTTT
CDR3: CASSSAASSSGNTIYF

V: TRBV7-2
D: TRBD2
size: .
J: TRBJ2-7
length: 13
DNA: TGTGCCAGCAGCTTAAAGCGGGGGGCCGAGCAGTACTTC
CDR3: CASSLKRGAEQYF

V: TRBV7-2
D: .
size: few
J: TRBJ2-7
length: 11
DNA: TGTGCCAGCAGCTTACAGTACGAGCAGTACTTC
CDR3: CASSLQYEQYF

V: TRBV7-9
D: TRBD2
size: .
J: TRBJ2-3
length: 16
DNA: TGTGCCAGCAGCTTTGTAGCGGGGGCGTCCACAGATACGCAGTATTTT
CDR3: CASSFVAGASTDTQYF

V: TRBV27
D: .
size: .
J: TRBJ1-6
length: 14
DNA: TGTGCCAGCAGCATGAACTCGGTAAATTCACCCCTCCACTTT
CDR3: CASSMNSVNSPLHF

V: TRBV5-6
D: TRBD2
size: .
J: TRBJ2-2
length: 15
DNA: TGTGCCAGCAACCTAGCGGGAGTGAACACCGGGGAGCTGTTTTTT
CDR3: CASNLAGVNTGELFF

V: TRBV7-8
D: .
size: .
J: TRBJ1-5
length: 16
DNA: TGTGCCAGCAGCCCGCTGGTGGGCATCAGCAATCAGCCCCAGCATTTT
CDR3: CASSPLVGISNQPQHF

V: TRBV28
D: .
size: once
J: TRBJ1-1
length: 16
DNA: TGTGCCAGCAGTTTACGCAGGCCTACTGGTGAGAGTGAAGCTTTCTTT
CDR3: CASSLRRPTGESEAFF

V: TRBV6-2/TRBV6-3
D: .
size: few
J: TRBJ2-2
length: 15
DNA: TGTGCCAGCAGTTACGGGACACCATACACCTCCGAGCTGTTTTTT
CDR3: CASSYGTPYTSELFF

V: TRBV7-8
D: TRBD1
size: .
J: TRBJ1-1
length: 17
DNA: TGTGCCAGCAGCACCGGGACAGGGGGCGTCGAAGGCACTGAAGCTTTCTTT
CDR3: CASSTGTGGVEGTEAFF

V: TRBV6-2/TRBV6-3
D: .
size: .
J: TRBJ2-5
length: 13
DNA: TGTGCCAGCAGTTACGAGTTGGGCCAGACCCAGTACTTC
CDR3: CASSYELGQTQYF

V: TRBV18
D: .
size: few
J: TRBJ1-4
length: 11
DNA: TGTGCCAGCTCTCTAGAGTTTAAGCTGTTTTTT
CDR3: CASSLEFKLFF

V: TRBV5-1
D: TRBD2
size: once
J: TRBJ2-1
length: 16
DNA: TGCGCCAGCAGCTTGGATGGGACTAGTCTTCCGGATGAGCAGTTCTTC
CDR3: CASSLDGTSLPDEQFF